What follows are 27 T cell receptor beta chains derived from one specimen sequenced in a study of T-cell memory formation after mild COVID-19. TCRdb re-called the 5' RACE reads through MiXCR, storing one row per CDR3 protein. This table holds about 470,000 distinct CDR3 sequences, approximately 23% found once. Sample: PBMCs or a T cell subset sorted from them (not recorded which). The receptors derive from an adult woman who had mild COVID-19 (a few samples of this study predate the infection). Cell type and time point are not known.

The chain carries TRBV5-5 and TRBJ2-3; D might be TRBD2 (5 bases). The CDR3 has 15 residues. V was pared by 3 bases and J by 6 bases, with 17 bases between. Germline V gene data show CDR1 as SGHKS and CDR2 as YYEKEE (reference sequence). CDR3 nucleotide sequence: TGTGCCAGCAGCTGGGCGGTGTCCGCGGGCGATACGCAGTATTTT. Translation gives CASSWAVSAGDTQYF. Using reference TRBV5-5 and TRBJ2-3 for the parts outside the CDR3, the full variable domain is DAGVTQSPTHLIKTRGQQVTLRCSPISGHKSVSWYQQVLGQGPQFIFQYYEKEERGRGNFPDRFSARQFPNYSSELNVNALLLGDSALYLCASSWAVSAGDTQYFGPGTRLTVL.

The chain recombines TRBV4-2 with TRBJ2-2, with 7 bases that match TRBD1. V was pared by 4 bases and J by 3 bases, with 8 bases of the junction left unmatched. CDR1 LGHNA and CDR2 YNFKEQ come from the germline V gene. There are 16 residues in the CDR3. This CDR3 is CASSRMGQLYTGELFF. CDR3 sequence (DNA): TGTGCCAGCAGCCGTATGGGACAGTTATACACCGGGGAGCTGTTTTTT.

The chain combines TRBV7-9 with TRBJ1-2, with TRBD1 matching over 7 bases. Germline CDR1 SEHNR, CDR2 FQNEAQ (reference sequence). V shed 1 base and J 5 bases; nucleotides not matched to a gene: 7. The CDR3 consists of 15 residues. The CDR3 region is CASSLETGRGYGYTF. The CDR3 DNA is TGTGCCAGCAGCTTAGAGACAGGGAGAGGTTATGGCTACACCTTC.

CDR3 sequence reads: CASSVREGQDHYNEQFF. CDR3 DNA sequence: TGTGCCAGCAGCGTAAGGGAAGGACAGGACCACTACAATGAGCAGTTCTTC. This rearrangement joins TRBV9 to TRBJ2-1; 7 bases are shared with TRBD1. Germline loops: CDR1 SGDLS, CDR2 YYNGEE. This CDR3 spans 17 amino acids. The junction had 10 bases not matched to a gene; V was cut back by 1 base and J by 3 bases.

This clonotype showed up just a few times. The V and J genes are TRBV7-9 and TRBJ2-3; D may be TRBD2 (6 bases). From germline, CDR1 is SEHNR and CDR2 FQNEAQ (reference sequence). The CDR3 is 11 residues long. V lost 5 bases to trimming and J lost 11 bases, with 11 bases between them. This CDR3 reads CASSPGRGQYF. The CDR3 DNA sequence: TGTGCCAGCAGCCCGGGGCGGGGGCAGTATTTT. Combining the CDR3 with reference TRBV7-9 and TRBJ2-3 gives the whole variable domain DTGVSQNPRHKITKRGQNVTFRCDPISEHNRLYWYRQTLGQGPEFLTYFQNEAQLEKSRLLSDRFSAERPKGSFSTLEIQRTEQGDSAMYLCASSPGRGQYFGPGTRLTVL.

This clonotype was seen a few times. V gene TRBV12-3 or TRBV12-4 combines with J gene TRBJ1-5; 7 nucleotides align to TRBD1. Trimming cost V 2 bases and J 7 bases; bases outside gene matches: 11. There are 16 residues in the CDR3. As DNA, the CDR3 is TGTGCCAGCAGTTTACCGCTGACAGGGATGAGGCAGCCCCAGCATTTT. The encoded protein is CASSLPLTGMRQPQHF.

The CDR3 loop reads CASSHGTTWNSPLHF. In DNA form, the CDR3 reads TGTGCCAGCAGTCACGGGACAACATGGAATTCACCCCTCCACTTT. The V call is TRBV27, the J call TRBJ1-6; possibly TRBD1 for D (6 bases). The CDR3 spans 15 residues. The ends were cut back, 5 bases at V and 7 bases at J, with 15 bases in the middle. The germline V gene has CDR1 MNHEY and CDR2 SMNVEV (reference sequence).

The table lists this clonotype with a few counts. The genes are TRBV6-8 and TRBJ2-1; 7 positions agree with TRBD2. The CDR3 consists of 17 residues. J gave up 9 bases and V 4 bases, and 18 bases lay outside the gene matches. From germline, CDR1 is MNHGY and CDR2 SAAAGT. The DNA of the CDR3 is TGTGCCAGCAGTTTGACCCCGACGCGGGAGAAACGAAGTGAGCAGTTCTTC. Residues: CASSLTPTREKRSEQFF.

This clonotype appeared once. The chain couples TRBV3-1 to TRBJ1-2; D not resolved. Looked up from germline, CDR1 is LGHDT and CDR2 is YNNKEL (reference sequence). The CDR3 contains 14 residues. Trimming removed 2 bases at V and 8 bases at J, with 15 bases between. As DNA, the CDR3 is TGTGCCAGCAGCCAAAACCGGGTTGAAAGAGGCTACACCTTC. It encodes CASSQNRVERGYTF.

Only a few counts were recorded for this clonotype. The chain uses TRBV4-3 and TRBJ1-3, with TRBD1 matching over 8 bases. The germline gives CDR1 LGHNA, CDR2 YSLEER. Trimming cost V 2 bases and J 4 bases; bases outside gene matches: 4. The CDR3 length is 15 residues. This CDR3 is CASSQLDRGGNTIYF. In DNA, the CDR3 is TGCGCCAGCAGCCAACTCGACAGGGGAGGAAACACCATATATTTT.

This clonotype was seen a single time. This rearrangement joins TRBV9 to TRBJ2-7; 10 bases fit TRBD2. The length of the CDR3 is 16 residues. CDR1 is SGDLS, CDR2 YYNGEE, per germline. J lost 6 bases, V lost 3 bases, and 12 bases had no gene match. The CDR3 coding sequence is TGTGCCAGCAGCGCACTAGCGGGGCCCTTAGGGTCCGAGCAGTACTTC. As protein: CASSALAGPLGSEQYF.

The chain's CDR3 is CASSDRGGGNIQYF. Here the CDR3 DNA reads TGTGCCAGCAGTGATCGGGGGGGCGGAAACATTCAGTACTTC. The rearrangement links TRBV6-5 to TRBJ2-4, with 8 bases identical to TRBD2. With V trimmed by 5 bases and J by 6 bases, 6 bases remained unmatched. The CDR3 is 14 amino acids. The germline V gene has CDR1 MNHEY and CDR2 SVGAGI.

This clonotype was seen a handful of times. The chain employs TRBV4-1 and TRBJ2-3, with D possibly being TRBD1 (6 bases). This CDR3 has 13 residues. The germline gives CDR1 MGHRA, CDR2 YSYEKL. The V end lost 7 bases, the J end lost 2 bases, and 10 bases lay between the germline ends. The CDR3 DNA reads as TGCGCCAGCATGGACAGCCTCACAGATACGCAGTATTTT. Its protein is CASMDSLTDTQYF.

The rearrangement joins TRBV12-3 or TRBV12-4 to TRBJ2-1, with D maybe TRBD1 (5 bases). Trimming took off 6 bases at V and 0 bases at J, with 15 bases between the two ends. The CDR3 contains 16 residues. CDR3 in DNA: TGTGCCAGCAGCGCTGGACAACGATCCTCCTACAATGAGCAGTTCTTC. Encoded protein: CASSAGQRSSYNEQFF.

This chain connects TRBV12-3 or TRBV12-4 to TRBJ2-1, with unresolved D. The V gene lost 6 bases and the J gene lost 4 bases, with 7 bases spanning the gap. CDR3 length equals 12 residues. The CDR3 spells CASRDEYNEQFF. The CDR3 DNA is TGTGCCAGCAGGGACGAGTACAATGAGCAGTTCTTC.

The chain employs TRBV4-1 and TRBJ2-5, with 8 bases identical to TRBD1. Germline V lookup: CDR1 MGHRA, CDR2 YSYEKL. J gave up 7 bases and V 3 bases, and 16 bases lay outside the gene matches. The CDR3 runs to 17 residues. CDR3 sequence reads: CASSQALGQGPLGTQYF. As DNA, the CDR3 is TGCGCCAGCAGCCAGGCACTTGGACAGGGCCCCTTGGGGACCCAGTACTTC.

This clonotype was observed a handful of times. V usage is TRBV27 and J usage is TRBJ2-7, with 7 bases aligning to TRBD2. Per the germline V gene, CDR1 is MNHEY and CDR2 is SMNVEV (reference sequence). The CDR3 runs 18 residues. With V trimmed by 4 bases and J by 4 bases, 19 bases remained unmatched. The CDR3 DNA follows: TGTGCCAGCAGTTCGCCCTTGACTAGCAGATCAAAGATGTACGAGCAGTACTTC. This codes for CASSSPLTSRSKMYEQYF.

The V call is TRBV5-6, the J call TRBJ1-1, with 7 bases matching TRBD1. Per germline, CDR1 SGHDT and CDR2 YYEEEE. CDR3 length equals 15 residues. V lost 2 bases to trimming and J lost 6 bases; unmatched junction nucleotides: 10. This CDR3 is CASSFQDRDGSEAFF. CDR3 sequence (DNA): TGTGCCAGCAGCTTCCAAGACAGGGACGGTTCTGAAGCTTTCTTT. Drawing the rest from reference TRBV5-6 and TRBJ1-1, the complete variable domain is DAGVTQSPTHLIKTRGQQVTLRCSPKSGHDTVSWYQQALGQGPQFIFQYYEEEERQRGNFPDRFSGHQFPNYSSELNVNALLLGDSALYLCASSFQDRDGSEAFFGQGTRLTVV.

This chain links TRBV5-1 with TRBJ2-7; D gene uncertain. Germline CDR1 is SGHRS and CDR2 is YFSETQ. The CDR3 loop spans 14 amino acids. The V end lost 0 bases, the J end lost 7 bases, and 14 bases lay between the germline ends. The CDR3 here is CASSLGQTSGEQYF. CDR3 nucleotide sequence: TGCGCCAGCAGCTTGGGCCAGACCTCGGGTGAGCAGTACTTC.

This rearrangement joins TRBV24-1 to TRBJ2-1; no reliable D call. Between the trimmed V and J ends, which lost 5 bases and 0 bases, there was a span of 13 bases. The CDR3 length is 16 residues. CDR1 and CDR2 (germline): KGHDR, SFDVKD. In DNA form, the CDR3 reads TGTGCCACCAGTGGGCCAGCGAGAAGCTCCTACAATGAGCAGTTCTTC. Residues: CATSGPARSSYNEQFF.

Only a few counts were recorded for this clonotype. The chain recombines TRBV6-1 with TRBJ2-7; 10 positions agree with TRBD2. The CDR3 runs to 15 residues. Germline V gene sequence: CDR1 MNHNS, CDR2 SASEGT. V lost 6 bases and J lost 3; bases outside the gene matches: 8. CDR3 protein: CASSNTGLAVYEQYF. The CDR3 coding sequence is TGTGCCAGCAGCAACACTGGACTAGCGGTCTACGAGCAGTACTTC.

CDR3 sequence reads: CASSVVSAGVDEQFF. In nucleotides, the CDR3 is TGTGCCAGCAGCGTAGTTAGCGCCGGGGTTGATGAGCAGTTCTTC. The chain has TRBV9 and TRBJ2-1, with a weak D call TRBD2 (5 bases). V was shortened by 0 bases and J by 8 bases, with 15 bases between the two germline ends. From germline, CDR1 is SGDLS and CDR2 YYNGEE. CDR3 length equals 15 residues.

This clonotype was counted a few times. Here the CDR3 reads CSVSFMNTEAFF. In DNA, the CDR3 is TGCAGCGTTTCCTTTATGAACACTGAAGCTTTCTTT. The chain has TRBV29-1 and TRBJ1-1; D is uncertain. The length of the CDR3 is 12 residues. Germline V gene lookup returns CDR1 SQVTM and CDR2 ANQGSEA. V was clipped by 5 bases and J by 0 bases, with 7 bases between them.

CDR3 region: CSARAERGAAGELFF. CDR3 nucleotide sequence: TGCAGTGCTAGAGCCGAGCGGGGGGCCGCCGGGGAGCTGTTTTTT. The rearrangement uses TRBV20-1 and TRBJ2-2, with 9 bases lining up with TRBD2. The CDR3 has 15 residues. Germline CDR1 DFQATT, CDR2 SNEGSKA (reference sequence). V trimming: 1 base; J trimming: 6 bases; junction bases outside the gene matches: 6.

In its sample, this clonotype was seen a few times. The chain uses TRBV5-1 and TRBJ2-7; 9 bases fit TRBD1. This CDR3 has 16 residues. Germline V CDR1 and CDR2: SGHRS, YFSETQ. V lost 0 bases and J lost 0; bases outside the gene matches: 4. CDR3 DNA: TGCGCCAGCAGCTTGGTAGGGGGACAGGGCTCCTACGAGCAGTACTTC. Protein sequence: CASSLVGGQGSYEQYF.

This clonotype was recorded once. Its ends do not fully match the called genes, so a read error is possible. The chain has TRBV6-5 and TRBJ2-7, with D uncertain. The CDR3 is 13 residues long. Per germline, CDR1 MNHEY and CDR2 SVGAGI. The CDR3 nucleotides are TGTGCCAGCAGAACGACCCGTCTGGGCGAGAAGTACTTC. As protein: CASRTTRLGEKYF.

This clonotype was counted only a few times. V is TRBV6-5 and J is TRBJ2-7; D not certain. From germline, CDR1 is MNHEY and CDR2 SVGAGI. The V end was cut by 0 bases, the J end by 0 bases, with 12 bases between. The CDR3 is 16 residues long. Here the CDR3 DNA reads TGTGCCAGCAGTTACTCGCCAGCTCCCTTCTCCTACGAGCAGTACTTC. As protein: CASSYSPAPFSYEQYF.